This record looks at one T cell receptor (beta chain) sequence and its context. The data originate from a study of blood T cell repertoires in COVID-19. As for the study in general: The United States, Italy and Spain supplied acute and convalescent COVID-19 samples. In each case, the material was cDNA or gDNA derived from T cells, B-cell-depleted T cells, or PBMCs.

In the original analysis: Amplified reference gene primers provided the basis for estimating nucleated cell counts. The table came from immunoSEQ multiplex PCR; TCRdb's copy has only in-frame clones and leaves some out. D and trimming come from the DNA, and the V and J calls and clone size come from that table. The sample lists about 140,000 clones; about 90% were seen once. Germline V lookup: CDR1 SEHNR, CDR2 FQNEAQ (reference sequence). This CDR3 region has 12 residues. V lost 1 base and J 7 bases, leaving 8 bases between the germline ends. The chain carries TRBV7-9 and TRBJ2-7; D not resolved. The sequencing input was peripheral blood. The origin of this receptor is a woman aged 50 to 65 with acute or convalescent COVID-19. The CDR3 DNA reads TGTGCCAGCAGCTTAGTCTCGCGGGAGCAGTACTTC. It is translated as CASSLVSREQYF. Together with reference TRBV7-9 and TRBJ2-7, the CDR3 gives the full variable domain: DTGVSQNPRHKITKRGQNVTFRCDPISEHNRLYWYRQTLGQGPEFLTYFQNEAQLEKSRLLSDRFSAERPKGSFSTLEIQRTEQGDSAMYLCASSLVSREQYFGPGTRLTVT.